These T cell receptor beta chains were read from a single sample in a study of cytomegalovirus exposure and HLA in healthy donors. TCRdb keeps only in-frame clones here, not all; method: immunoSEQ multiplex PCR. The sample consists of about 180,000 clones, around three quarters of them appearing once. The sequencing input was PBMCs. The receptors shown here come from a woman under 40 in good health and CMV-seropositive. Both conserved end residues are part of each CDR3. Fields, in order: D gene, V gene, J gene, clone size, CDR3 protein, CDR3 DNA. A D gene is named only where the DNA matches it firmly. Clone size appears in some rows only: once, few, many, or a class for an expanded clone.

.	TRBV7-9	TRBJ2-3	.	CASSLDWGPASTDTQYF	TGTGCCAGCAGCTTAGATTGGGGGCCAGCTAGCACAGATACGCAGTATTTT
TRBD2	TRBV28	TRBJ2-7	once	CASSTGGPRSYEQYF	TGTGCCAGCAGTACGGGGGGGCCACGTTCCTACGAGCAGTACTTC
TRBD2	TRBV5-4	TRBJ2-1	.	CASSLRLADEQFF	TGTGCCAGCAGCTTGAGACTAGCGGATGAGCAGTTCTTC
TRBD1	TRBV6-1	TRBJ2-5	.	CASSVRDRQETQYF	TGTGCCAGCAGTGTAAGGGACAGACAAGAGACCCAGTACTTC
TRBD1	TRBV10-1	TRBJ2-7	.	CASSESRTGGIYEQYF	TGCGCCAGCAGTGAGTCTAGGACAGGGGGCATATACGAGCAGTACTTC
.	TRBV4-2	TRBJ2-7	.	CASSQGRLTYEQYF	TGTGCCAGCAGCCAAGGCCGACTAACCTACGAGCAGTACTTC
TRBD1	TRBV6-5	TRBJ2-7	.	CASSAPGDRAYEQYF	TGTGCCAGCAGTGCCCCCGGTGACAGGGCCTACGAGCAGTACTTC
.	TRBV11-3	TRBJ1-1	.	CASSQRSSMNTEAFF	TGTGCCAGCAGCCAACGGAGCAGCATGAACACTGAAGCTTTCTTT
.	TRBV6-5	TRBJ2-1	.	CASSFGGNEQFF	TGTGCCAGCAGTTTCGGGGGAAATGAGCAGTTCTTC
TRBD1	TRBV30	TRBJ1-2	.	CAWSSGGFNYGYTF	TGTGCCTGGAGTTCAGGGGGCTTTAACTATGGCTACACCTTC
TRBD1	TRBV7-8	TRBJ2-3	.	CASSVRAGGLTDTQYF	TGTGCCAGCAGCGTGAGGGCAGGGGGCCTAACAGATACGCAGTATTTT
TRBD1	TRBV5-1	TRBJ2-4	once	CASSLADRGNIQYF	TGCGCCAGCAGCTTGGCTGACAGGGGAAACATTCAGTACTTC
TRBD2	TRBV18	TRBJ2-1	.	CASSPPPSGGGEQFF	TGTGCCAGCTCACCACCCCCTAGTGGGGGGGGTGAGCAGTTCTTC
TRBD2	TRBV5-1	TRBJ2-3	.	CASSFRGGSLFTDTRYF	TGCGCCAGCAGCTTCCGGGGGGGCTCCCTTTTCACAGATACGCGGTATTTT
TRBD2	TRBV11-2	TRBJ2-2	.	CASSRTLAGRNTGELFF	TGTGCCAGCAGCCGTACACTAGCGGGGAGGAACACCGGGGAGCTGTTTTTT
TRBD1	TRBV7-3	TRBJ1-1	.	CASSSADRGEAFF	TGTGCCAGCAGCTCCGCTGACAGGGGGGAAGCTTTCTTT
TRBD1	TRBV18	TRBJ1-2	.	CASSPNRDRGGGYTF	TGTGCCAGCTCACCCAACCGGGACAGGGGGGGCGGCTACACCTTC
.	TRBV4-1	TRBJ2-2	.	CASSQVGGGGELFF	TGCGCCAGCAGCCAAGTTGGCGGCGGCGGGGAGCTGTTTTTT
TRBD1	TRBV5-1	TRBJ2-7	.	CASSYQTGDYEQYF	TGCGCCAGCAGCTACCAGACAGGGGACTACGAGCAGTACTTC
TRBD1	TRBV27	TRBJ1-4	.	CASSPPDRAEKLFF	TGTGCCAGCAGTCCACCGGACAGGGCAGAAAAACTGTTTTTT
.	TRBV2	TRBJ1-5	.	CASSSDGNQPQHF	TGTGCCAGCAGTTCTGACGGGAATCAGCCCCAGCATTTT
.	TRBV5-1	TRBJ2-2	once	CASSLLPPPLNTGELFF	TGCGCCAGCAGCTTGCTACCCCCCCCCTTGAACACCGGGGAGCTGTTTTTT
.	TRBV4-3	TRBJ2-2	.	CASSQGLTVTGELFF	TGCGCCAGCAGCCAAGGCTTGACTGTGACCGGGGAGCTGTTTTTT
TRBD1	TRBV4-1	TRBJ1-2	once	CASSQAGTGLMSYTF	TGCGCCAGCAGCCAAGCCGGGACAGGGTTGATGAGCTACACCTTC
TRBD2	TRBV5-1	TRBJ2-7	.	CASSLGAGTYEQYF	TGCGCCAGCAGCTTGGGAGCGGGGACCTACGAGCAGTACTTC
TRBD2	TRBV4-3	TRBJ2-1	.	CASSQDFLTSWAYNEQFF	TGCGCCAGCAGCCAAGACTTCCTGACTAGCTGGGCCTACAATGAGCAGTTCTTC
.	TRBV18	TRBJ1-5	once	CASSEGRDQPQHF	TGTGCCAGCTCTGAGGGGAGGGATCAGCCCCAGCATTTT
.	TRBV7-2	TRBJ2-5	.	CASSLSAGYETQYF	TGTGCCAGCAGCTTATCGGCGGGGTACGAGACCCAGTACTTC
.	TRBV6-5	TRBJ2-2	few	CASSYGASRNTGELFF	TGTGCCAGCAGTTACGGCGCTAGCCGGAACACCGGGGAGCTGTTTTTT
TRBD2	TRBV6-1	TRBJ2-3	.	CASRGLAADTQYF	TGTGCCAGCAGGGGACTAGCGGCTGATACGCAGTATTTT
.	TRBV13	TRBJ1-3	once	CASRRITSGNTIYF	TGTGCCAGCAGGCGGATTACCTCTGGAAACACCATATATTTT
TRBD1	TRBV18	TRBJ1-2	few	CASSRQGPVPNYGYTF	TGTGCCAGCTCACGACAGGGACCGGTACCTAACTATGGCTACACCTTC
.	TRBV27	TRBJ2-5	.	CASSLWGPSQTQYF	TGTGCCAGCAGTTTATGGGGGCCCAGTCAGACCCAGTACTTC
TRBD2	TRBV5-4	TRBJ2-5	.	CASSPGTIQETQYF	TGTGCCAGCAGCCCGGGGACTATCCAAGAGACCCAGTACTTC
TRBD2	TRBV30	TRBJ2-1	once	CAWATSGGAGNEQFF	TGTGCCTGGGCAACTAGCGGGGGAGCGGGCAATGAGCAGTTCTTC
.	TRBV7-7	TRBJ2-7	.	CASSQGFKGEQYF	TGTGCCAGCAGCCAAGGGTTCAAGGGGGAGCAGTACTTC
.	TRBV11-1	TRBJ2-7	.	CASSWGGVYEQYF	TGTGCCAGCAGCTGGGGGGGCGTTTACGAGCAGTACTTC
.	TRBV28	TRBJ2-5	.	CASSPPGWQETQYF	TGTGCCAGCAGTCCCCCAGGGTGGCAAGAGACCCAGTACTTC
.	TRBV6-6	TRBJ2-7	.	CASSYRGTTYEQYF	TGTGCCAGCAGTTACAGGGGTACCACCTACGAGCAGTACTTC
.	TRBV5-4	TRBJ2-3	.	CASSLTPSADTQYF	TGTGCCAGCAGCTTGACTCCCTCCGCAGATACGCAGTATTTT
.	TRBV9	TRBJ2-5	.	CASSPREREETQYF	TGTGCCAGCAGCCCCCGTGAGAGGGAAGAGACCCAGTACTTC
TRBD1	TRBV7-9	TRBJ2-7	.	CASSLEGGQGYEQYF	TGTGCCAGCAGCTTAGAAGGGGGACAGGGGTACGAGCAGTACTTC
TRBD1	TRBV7-9	TRBJ1-2	.	CASSMGQGRGYTF	TGTGCCAGCAGCATGGGACAGGGAAGAGGCTACACCTTC
.	TRBV5-4	TRBJ1-2	once	CASSLWDLNYGYTF	TGTGCCAGCAGCTTGTGGGACTTAAACTATGGCTACACCTTC
TRBD1	TRBV9	TRBJ1-1	.	CASSPGTGGTEAFF	TGTGCCAGCAGCCCCGGAACAGGGGGCACTGAAGCTTTCTTT
TRBD1	TRBV11-3	TRBJ1-2	.	CASSPGQGSSENYGYTF	TGTGCCAGCAGCCCCGGACAGGGGAGTAGTGAAAACTATGGCTACACCTTC
.	TRBV29-1	TRBJ2-1	.	CSVTARAIKDEQFF	TGCAGCGTGACGGCCAGGGCAATAAAGGATGAGCAGTTCTTC
TRBD1	TRBV9	TRBJ2-5	.	CASSVEDRGYETQYF	TGTGCCAGCAGCGTAGAGGACAGGGGTTACGAGACCCAGTACTTC
TRBD1	TRBV9	TRBJ1-2	.	CASSASRDRGLRSGHYGYTF	TGTGCCAGCAGCGCGTCCCGGGACAGGGGGCTACGGTCCGGTCACTATGGCTACACCTTC
TRBD2	TRBV7-9	TRBJ2-1	.	CASSSRLAGVYNEQFF	TGTGCCAGCAGCTCAAGACTAGCGGGGGTCTACAATGAGCAGTTCTTC
TRBD2	TRBV14	TRBJ2-2	few	CASSQPGTSGGFTNTGELFF	TGTGCCAGCAGCCAACCCGGGACTAGCGGGGGGTTTACGAACACCGGGGAGCTGTTTTTT
TRBD1	TRBV4-2	TRBJ2-7	.	CASSQDFFGTGSSEQYF	TGTGCCAGCAGCCAAGATTTTTTTGGGACAGGGTCTTCCGAGCAGTACTTC
.	TRBV5-1	TRBJ1-3	once	CASSPGVWRGNTIYF	TGCGCCAGCAGCCCGGGGGTATGGAGGGGAAACACCATATATTTT